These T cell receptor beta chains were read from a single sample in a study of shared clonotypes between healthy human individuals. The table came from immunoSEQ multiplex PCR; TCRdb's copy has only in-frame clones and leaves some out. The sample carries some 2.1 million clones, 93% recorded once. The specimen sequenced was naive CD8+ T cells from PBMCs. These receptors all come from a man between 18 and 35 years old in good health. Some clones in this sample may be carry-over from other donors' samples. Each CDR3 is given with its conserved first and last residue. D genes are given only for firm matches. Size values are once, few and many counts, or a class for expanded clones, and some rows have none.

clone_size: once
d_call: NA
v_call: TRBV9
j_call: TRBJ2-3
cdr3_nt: TGTGCCAGCAGCGCCTCCCAGGGGTCTAGCACAGATACGCAGTATTTT
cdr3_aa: CASSASQGSSTDTQYF

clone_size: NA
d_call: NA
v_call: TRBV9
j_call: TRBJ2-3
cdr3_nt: TGTGCCAGCAGCGCGGCGTTCGGGACTCTCAAAACGCAGTATTTT
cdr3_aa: CASSAAFGTLKTQYF

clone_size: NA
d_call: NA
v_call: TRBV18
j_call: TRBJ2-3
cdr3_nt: TGTGCCAGCTCACCACCTGAGCGTGAGCAGTATTTT
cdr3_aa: CASSPPEREQYF

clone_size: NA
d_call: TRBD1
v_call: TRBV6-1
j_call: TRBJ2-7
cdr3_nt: TGTGGGAGCCGGGACAGGGCCTACGAGCAGTACTTC
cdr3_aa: CGSRDRAYEQYF

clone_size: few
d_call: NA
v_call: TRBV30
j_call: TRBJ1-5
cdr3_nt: TGTGCCTGGAGCTGGGAGTACGGACAGCCCCAGCATTTT
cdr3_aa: CAWSWEYGQPQHF

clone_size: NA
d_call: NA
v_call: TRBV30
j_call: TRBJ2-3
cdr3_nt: TGTGCCTGGAGTGTACACTCAGATGCGGATACGCAGTATTTT
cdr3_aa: CAWSVHSDADTQYF

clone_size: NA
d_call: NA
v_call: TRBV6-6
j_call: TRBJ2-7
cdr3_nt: TGTGCCAGCAGTTCGAAATCGGAGGGAAACTCCTACGAGCAGTACTTC
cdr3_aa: CASSSKSEGNSYEQYF

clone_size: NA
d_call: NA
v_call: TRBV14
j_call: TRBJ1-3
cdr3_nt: TGTGCCAGCAGCCCGGACAGTGGAAACACCATATATTTT
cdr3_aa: CASSPDSGNTIYF

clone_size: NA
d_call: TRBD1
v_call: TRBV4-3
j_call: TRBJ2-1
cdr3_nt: TGCGCCAGCAGCCAAGCACAGGGGATAGTCTATGAGCAGTTCTTC
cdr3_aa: CASSQAQGIVYEQFF

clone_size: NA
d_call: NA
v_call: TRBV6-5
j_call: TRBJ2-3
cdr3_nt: TGTGCCAGCAGTTGGCCGAAGGAGCGGCAGTATTTT
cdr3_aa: CASSWPKERQYF

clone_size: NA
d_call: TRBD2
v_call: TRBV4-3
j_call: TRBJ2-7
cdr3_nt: TGCGCCAGCAGCCAAGCCTCAACGTTAGCGGGAGGGCGCGAGCAGTACTTC
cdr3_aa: CASSQASTLAGGREQYF

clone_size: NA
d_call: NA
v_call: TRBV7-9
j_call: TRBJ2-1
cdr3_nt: TGTGCCAGCAGCTTTGGAGAAGTCGGGGCCGGTGAGCAGTTCTTC
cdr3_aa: CASSFGEVGAGEQFF

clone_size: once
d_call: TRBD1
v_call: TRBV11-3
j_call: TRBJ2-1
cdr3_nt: TGTGCCAGCAGCTTAGAACTTGGGACAGGGGTTTCTGAGCAGTTCTTC
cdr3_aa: CASSLELGTGVSEQFF

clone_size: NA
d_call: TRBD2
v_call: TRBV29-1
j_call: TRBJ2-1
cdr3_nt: TGCAGCGTTGAACTAGCGGGAGGGGGCTCCTACAATGAGCAGTTCTTC
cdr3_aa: CSVELAGGGSYNEQFF

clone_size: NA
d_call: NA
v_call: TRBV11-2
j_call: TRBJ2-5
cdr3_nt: TGTGCCAGCAGCTTAGATCTGGGGAGGCCCTCCGGGGAGACCCAGTACTTC
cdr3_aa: CASSLDLGRPSGETQYF

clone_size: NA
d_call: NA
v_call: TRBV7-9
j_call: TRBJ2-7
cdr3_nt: TGTGCCAGCAGCTTTGGGCAGACCTACGAGCAGTACTTC
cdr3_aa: CASSFGQTYEQYF

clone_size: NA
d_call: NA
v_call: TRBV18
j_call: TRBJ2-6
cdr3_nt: TGTGCCAGCTCACGTGAGAGGGATGGGGCCAACGTCCTGACTTTC
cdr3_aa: CASSRERDGANVLTF

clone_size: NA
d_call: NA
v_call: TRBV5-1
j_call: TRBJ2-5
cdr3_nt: TGCGCCAGCAGCTCCGGCGGGACACCCCAAGAGACCCAGTACTTC
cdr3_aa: CASSSGGTPQETQYF

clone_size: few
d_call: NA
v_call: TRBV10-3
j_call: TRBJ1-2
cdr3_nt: TGTGCCATCAGTGAGTCGCTGGTGAACTATGGCTACACCTTC
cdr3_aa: CAISESLVNYGYTF

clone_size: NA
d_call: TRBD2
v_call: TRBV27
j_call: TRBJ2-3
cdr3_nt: TGTGCCAGCAGTAGCGGGGTGGGCACAGATACGCAGTATTTT
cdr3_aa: CASSSGVGTDTQYF

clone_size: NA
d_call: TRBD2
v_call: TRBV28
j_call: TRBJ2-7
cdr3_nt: TGTGCCAGCAGTTTTCGGGAGGGAAGCTCCTACGAGCAGTACTTC
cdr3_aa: CASSFREGSSYEQYF

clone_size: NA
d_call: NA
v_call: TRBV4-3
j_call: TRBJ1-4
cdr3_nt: TGCGCCAGCAGCCAAGATCGACGGCGGCAGAATGAAAAACTGTTTTTT
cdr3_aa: CASSQDRRRQNEKLFF

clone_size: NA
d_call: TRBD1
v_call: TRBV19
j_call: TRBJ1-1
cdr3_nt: TGTGCCAGTAGTCTCCCAGGGGGGGGCACTGAAGCTTTCTTT
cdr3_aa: CASSLPGGGTEAFF